Shown below are 19 T cell receptor beta chains from a single sample sequenced in a study of T cell responses to AZD1222 COVID-19 vaccine. Assay: immunoSEQ multiplex PCR; the TCRdb copy retains only in-frame clones and omits some. The repertoire holds around 26,000 clones, with 88% as singletons. The specimen comprised peripheral blood, sampled 28 days after the second AZD1222 dose. These receptors were collected from an adult who received the AZD1222 COVID-19 vaccine.

This clone turned up a few times. V usage is TRBV4-1 and J usage is TRBJ2-7; D might be TRBD1 or TRBD2, each matching 5 bases. Germline values: CDR1 MGHRA, CDR2 YSYEKL. The germline V and J ends were trimmed by 4 bases and 3 bases, with 22 bases remaining between them. The CDR3 is 17 residues long. In DNA, the CDR3 is TGCGCCAGCAGCCCCAGCCTTGGGGGTCGCCCGGTCTACGAGCAGTACTTC. Protein sequence: CASSPSLGGRPVYEQYF.

A single count supports this clone. The chain recombines TRBV9 with TRBJ2-2, with 7 bases identical to TRBD1. The CDR3 extends over 16 amino acids. Unmatched junction bases numbered 7, after V lost 3 bases and J lost 2 bases. Germline CDR1 and CDR2: SGDLS and YYNGEE. As DNA, the CDR3 is TGTGCCAGCAGCGCCTCCGGGACAGCAAACACCGGGGAGCTGTTTTTT. This gives the protein CASSASGTANTGELFF.

This clone occurred once. The gene calls are TRBV12-2 and TRBJ2-7; the table's D call TRBD2 went unverified against the DNA. TRBV12-2 represents a pseudogene. The CDR3 runs 14 residues. The chain's CDR3 is CASRLLEGAYEQYF. The CDR3 DNA reads as TGTGCAAGTCGCTTACTAGAAGGAGCCTACGAGCAGTACTTC.

The V call is TRBV7-2, the J call TRBJ2-4, with 9 bases aligning to TRBD1. This CDR3 has 18 amino acids. Per germline, CDR1 SGHTA and CDR2 FQGNSA. V shed 2 bases, J shed 4 bases, and the junction held 12 bases outside the gene matches. The CDR3 DNA follows: TGTGCCAGCAGCTTACTTCTCTATAGTGGGACAGGGAAAAACATTCAGTACTTC. Its translation is CASSLLLYSGTGKNIQYF. Looking up the rest from reference TRBV7-2 and TRBJ2-4 gives the full variable domain: GAGVSQSPSNKVTEKGKDVELRCDPISGHTALYWYRQSLGQGLEFLIYFQGNSAPDKSGLPSDRFSAERTGGSVSTLTIQRTQQEDSAVYLCASSLLLYSGTGKNIQYFGAGTRLSVL.

This chain joins TRBV7-9 and TRBJ2-3; a possible D gene is TRBD1 (6 bases). Trimming left V 1 base short and J 1 base short, with 9 bases between. Germline CDR1 reads SEHNR; CDR2 reads FQNEAQ (reference sequence). This CDR3 is built from 15 residues. The CDR3 bases are TGTGCCAGCAGCTTAGGACAGGCCCGCACAGATACGCAGTATTTT. It specifies CASSLGQARTDTQYF. The full variable domain, rest sourced from reference TRBV7-9 and TRBJ2-3, is DTGVSQNPRHKITKRGQNVTFRCDPISEHNRLYWYRQTLGQGPEFLTYFQNEAQLEKSRLLSDRFSAERPKGSFSTLEIQRTEQGDSAMYLCASSLGQARTDTQYFGPGTRLTVL.

V is TRBV6-5 and J is TRBJ1-3; D gene uncertain. CDR3 size: 16 residues. Between the trimmed V and J ends, which lost 0 bases and 0 bases, there was a span of 9 bases. Germline V gives CDR1 MNHEY, CDR2 SVGAGI. CDR3 sequence (DNA): TGTGCCAGCAGTTACTCGCCAGCGAACTCTGGAAACACCATATATTTT. Protein product: CASSYSPANSGNTIYF.

This chain links TRBV3-1 (or the pseudogene TRBV3-2) with TRBJ1-4; 9 bases agree with TRBD1. This CDR3 region has 19 residues. Germline CDR1 is LGHDT and CDR2 is YNNKEL (reference sequence). V trimming: 1 base; J trimming: 0 bases; junction bases outside the gene matches: 9. CDR3 residues: CASSQGTGTGFSTNEKLFF. The CDR3 DNA follows: TGTGCCAGCAGCCAAGGCACCGGGACAGGGTTCTCAACTAATGAAAAACTGTTTTTT.

About this clone: Different DNA sequences within this sample yield the same CDR3. The V gene is TRBV5-1, the J gene TRBJ1-1; D gene ambiguous. The germline V and J ends were trimmed by 0 bases and 0 bases, with 9 bases remaining between them. Germline values: CDR1 SGHRS, CDR2 YFSETQ. The CDR3 has 15 amino acids. In DNA form, the CDR3 reads TGCGCCAGCAGCTTGGGAGGCAGCATGAACACTGAAGCTTTCTTT. This translates into CASSLGGSMNTEAFF.

The V and J genes are TRBV5-4 and TRBJ2-7; D is unclear. V dropped 0 bases and J dropped 3 bases, with 10 bases sitting between them. CDR1 is SGHNT, CDR2 YYREEE, per germline (reference sequence). The CDR3 runs 14 residues. The CDR3 nucleotides are TGTGCCAGCAGCTTGGATAGTAGCTTCTACGAGCAGTACTTC. Translating gives CASSLDSSFYEQYF.

The chain carries TRBV5-6 and TRBJ2-5; tentative D call: TRBD1 (7 bases). The V end was cut by 4 bases, the J end by 2 bases, with 12 bases between. The CDR3 sequence is 14 residues long. CDR1 SGHDT and CDR2 YYEEEE come from the germline V gene. CDR3 amino acids: CASSRQGGQETQYF. CDR3 DNA sequence: TGTGCCAGCAGCCGGCAGGGGGGACAAGAGACCCAGTACTTC.

The V gene is TRBV6-2 or TRBV6-3, the J gene TRBJ1-2; D is unclear. The CDR3 totals 12 residues. Trimming shortened V by 6 bases and J by 4 bases, and 9 bases separated the two germline ends. Germline CDR1 and CDR2: MNHEY and SVGEGT. The CDR3 region is CASSVAGYGYTF. The CDR3 DNA is TGTGCCAGCAGCGTGGCCGGCTATGGCTACACCTTC.

The chain is built from TRBV7-2 and TRBJ1-6; no reliable D call. Germline CDR1 SGHTA, CDR2 FQGNSA. The germline V and J ends were trimmed by 2 bases and 6 bases, with 5 bases remaining between them. The CDR3 has 13 amino acids. CDR3 amino acids: CASSLNSNSPLHF. DNA for the CDR3: TGTGCCAGCAGCTTAAACAGTAATTCACCCCTCCACTTT.

The chain links TRBV21-1 to TRBJ2-7; the table names TRBD2, a call not compared with the DNA. TRBV21-1 is described as a pseudogene. CDR3 length: 14 residues. Written as DNA, the CDR3 is TGTGCCACCCAAAGGAGTAGCGGGGGGTACGAGCAGTACTTC. It translates to CATQRSSGGYEQYF.

Only a few counts were recorded for this clone. V and J are TRBV7-2 and TRBJ2-5; a possible D gene is TRBD2 (6 bases). V was clipped by 5 bases and J by 1 base, with 14 bases between them. Per the germline V gene, CDR1 is SGHTA and CDR2 is FQGNSA. This CDR3 is built from 15 residues. Here the CDR3 DNA reads TGTGCCAGCAGCCTGGAGGGGAGGTTCCAAGAGACCCAGTACTTC. This encodes CASSLEGRFQETQYF.

The rearrangement uses TRBV12-1 and TRBJ2-3; no DNA check was done on the table's D call, TRBD2. TRBV12-1 has pseudogene status. The CDR3 sequence is 18 residues long. CDR3 sequence reads: CASSFATELEYGTDTQYF. CDR3 DNA sequence: TGTGCCAGCAGCTTTGCAACCGAACTAGAGTATGGCACAGATACGCAGTATTTT.

The chain couples TRBV28 to TRBJ1-1; D remains unclear. V lost 8 bases and J lost 1, with 11 bases in between. The CDR3 extends over 13 amino acids. Germline V lookup: CDR1 MDHEN, CDR2 SYDVKM. CDR3 sequence reads: CASVKTRNTEAFF. The CDR3 DNA sequence: TGTGCCAGCGTAAAGACAAGGAACACTGAAGCTTTCTTT.

The rearrangement uses TRBV28 and TRBJ1-1; D not certain. The CDR3 has 15 amino acids. CDR1 is MDHEN and CDR2 is SYDVKM in the germline V gene. Trimming removed 2 bases from V and 4 bases from J, with 14 bases in between. Here the CDR3 DNA reads TGTGCCAGCAGTTTAGGGAAAATCACCCCCACTGAAGCTTTCTTT. It translates to CASSLGKITPTEAFF.

The V and J genes are TRBV10-2 and TRBJ2-5; 8 nucleotides align to TRBD2. This CDR3 is built from 16 residues. CDR1 and CDR2 from the germline V gene are WSHSY and SAAADI. V lost 2 bases to trimming and J lost 2 bases; unmatched junction nucleotides: 7. The CDR3 region is CASSEDLAGTQETQYF. In DNA form, the CDR3 reads TGCGCCAGCAGTGAGGATTTAGCGGGGACACAAGAGACCCAGTACTTC.

The chain links TRBV21-1 to TRBJ2-5; TRBD1 is taken as the D call from the table, unchecked against the DNA. TRBV21-1 is a pseudogene. This CDR3 region has 19 residues. The DNA of the CDR3 is TGTGCCAGCAGCAAAGGGGAGCCAGAGGACAGGGGAGAAGGAGAGACCCAGTACTTC. This encodes CASSKGEPEDRGEGETQYF.